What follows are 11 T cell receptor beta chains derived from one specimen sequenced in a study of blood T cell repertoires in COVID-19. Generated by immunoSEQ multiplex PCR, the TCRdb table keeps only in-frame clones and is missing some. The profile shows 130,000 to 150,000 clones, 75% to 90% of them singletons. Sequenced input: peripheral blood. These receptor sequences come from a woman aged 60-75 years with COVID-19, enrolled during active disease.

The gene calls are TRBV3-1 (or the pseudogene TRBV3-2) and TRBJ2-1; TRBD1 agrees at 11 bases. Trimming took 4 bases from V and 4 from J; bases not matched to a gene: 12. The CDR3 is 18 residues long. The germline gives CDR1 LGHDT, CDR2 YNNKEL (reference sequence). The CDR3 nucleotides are TGTGCCAGCAGCCCATTCCCCGGACAGGGGGCGGGATACAATGAGCAGTTCTTC. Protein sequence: CASSPFPGQGAGYNEQFF.

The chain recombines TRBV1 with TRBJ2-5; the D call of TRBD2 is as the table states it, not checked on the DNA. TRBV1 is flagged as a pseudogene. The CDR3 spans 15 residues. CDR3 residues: CTSSQDEGQVETQYF. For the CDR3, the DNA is TGCACCAGCAGCCAAGATGAGGGCCAGGTGGAGACCCAGTACTTC.

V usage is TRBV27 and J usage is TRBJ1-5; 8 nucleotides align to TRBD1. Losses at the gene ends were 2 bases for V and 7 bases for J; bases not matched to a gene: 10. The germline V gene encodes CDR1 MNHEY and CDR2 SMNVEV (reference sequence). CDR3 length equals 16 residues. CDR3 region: CASSLRAGGGLQPQHF. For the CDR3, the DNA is TGTGCCAGCAGTTTAAGGGCAGGGGGCGGGTTACAGCCCCAGCATTTT.

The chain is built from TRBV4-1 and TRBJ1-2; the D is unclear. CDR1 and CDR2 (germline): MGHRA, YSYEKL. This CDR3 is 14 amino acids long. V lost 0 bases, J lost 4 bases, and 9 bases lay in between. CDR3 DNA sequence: TGCGCCAGCAGCCAAGAAAGGAGCAGCTATGGCTACACCTTC. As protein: CASSQERSSYGYTF.

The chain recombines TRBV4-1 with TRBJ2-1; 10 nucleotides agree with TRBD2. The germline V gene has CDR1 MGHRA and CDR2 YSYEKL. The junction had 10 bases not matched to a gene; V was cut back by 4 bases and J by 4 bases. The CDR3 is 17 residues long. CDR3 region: CASSLFTSGASYNEQFF. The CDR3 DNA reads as TGCGCCAGCAGCCTATTTACTAGCGGGGCTTCATACAATGAGCAGTTCTTC.

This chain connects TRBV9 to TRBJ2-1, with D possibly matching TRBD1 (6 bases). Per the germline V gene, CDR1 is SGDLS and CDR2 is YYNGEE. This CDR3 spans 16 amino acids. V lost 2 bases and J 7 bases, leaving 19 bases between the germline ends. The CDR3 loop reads CASSVIGGQSWNEQFF. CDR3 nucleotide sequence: TGTGCCAGCAGCGTTATTGGTGGACAGTCTTGGAATGAGCAGTTCTTC.

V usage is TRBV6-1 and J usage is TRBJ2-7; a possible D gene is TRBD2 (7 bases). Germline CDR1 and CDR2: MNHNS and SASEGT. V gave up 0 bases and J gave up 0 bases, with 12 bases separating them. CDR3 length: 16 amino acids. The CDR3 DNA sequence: TGTGCCAGCAGTGAAGCGGGGGGGGGCAGCTCCTACGAGCAGTACTTC. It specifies CASSEAGGGSSYEQYF.

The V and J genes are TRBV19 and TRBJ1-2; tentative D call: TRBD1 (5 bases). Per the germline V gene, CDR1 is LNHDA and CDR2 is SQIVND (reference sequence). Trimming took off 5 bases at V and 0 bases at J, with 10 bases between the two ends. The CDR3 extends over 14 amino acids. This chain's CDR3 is CASSRDSANYGYTF. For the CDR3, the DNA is TGTGCCAGTAGTCGGGACTCAGCTAACTATGGCTACACCTTC.

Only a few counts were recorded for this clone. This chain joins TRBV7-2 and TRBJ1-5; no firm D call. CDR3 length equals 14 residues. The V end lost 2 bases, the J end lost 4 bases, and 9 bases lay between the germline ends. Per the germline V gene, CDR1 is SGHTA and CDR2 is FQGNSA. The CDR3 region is CASSLRSGNQPQHF. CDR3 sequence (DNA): TGTGCCAGCAGCTTAAGATCCGGTAATCAGCCCCAGCATTTT.

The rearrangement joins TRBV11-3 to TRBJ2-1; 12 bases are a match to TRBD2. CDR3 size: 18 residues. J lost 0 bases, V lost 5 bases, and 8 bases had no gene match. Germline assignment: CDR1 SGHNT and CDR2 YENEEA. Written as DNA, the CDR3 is TGTGCCAGCAGCCCGGGACTAGCGGGCCCCCGCTCCTACAATGAGCAGTTCTTC. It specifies CASSPGLAGPRSYNEQFF.

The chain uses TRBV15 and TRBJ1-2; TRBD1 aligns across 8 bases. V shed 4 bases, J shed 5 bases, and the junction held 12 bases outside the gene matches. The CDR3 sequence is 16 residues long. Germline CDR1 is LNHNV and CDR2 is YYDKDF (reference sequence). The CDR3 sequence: CATSTKQKTGVYGYTF. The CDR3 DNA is TGTGCCACCAGCACAAAACAAAAGACAGGGGTTTATGGCTACACCTTC. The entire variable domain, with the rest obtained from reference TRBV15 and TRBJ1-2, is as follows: DAMVIQNPRYQVTQFGKPVTLSCSQTLNHNVMYWYQQKSSQAPKLLFHYYDKDFNNEADTPDNFQSRRPNTSFCFLDIRSPGLGDTAMYLCATSTKQKTGVYGYTFGSGTRLTVV.